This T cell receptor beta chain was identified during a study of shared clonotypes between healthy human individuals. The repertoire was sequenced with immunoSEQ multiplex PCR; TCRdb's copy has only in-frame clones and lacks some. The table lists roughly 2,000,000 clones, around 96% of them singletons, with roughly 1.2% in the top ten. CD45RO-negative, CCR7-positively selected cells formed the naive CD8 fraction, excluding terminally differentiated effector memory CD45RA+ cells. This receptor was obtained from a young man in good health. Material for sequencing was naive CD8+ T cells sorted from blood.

The CDR3 protein is CASSEAGGSDEQFF. CDR3 DNA: TGCGCCAGCAGTGAGGCGGGCGGGAGTGATGAGCAGTTCTTC. The chain combines TRBV10-1 with TRBJ2-1; TRBD2 agrees at 7 bases. The CDR3 is 14 amino acids. Germline CDR1 WNHNN, CDR2 SYGVQD (reference sequence). The J segment lost 8 bases and the V segment lost 2 bases, leaving 6 bases of the junction unmatched.